The 18 T cell receptor beta chains reported below all come from one sample, sequenced in a study of beta chain features in type 1 diabetes. The authors reverse transcribed all of the isolated RNA, so sequencing captured expressed TCRB transcripts. The repertoire was sequenced with immunoSEQ multiplex PCR; TCRdb's copy has only in-frame clones and lacks some. This sample has about 470,000 clones, with 30% found just once. Sample: naive CD4+ T cells from blood. The receptors were sampled from a man between 18 and 35 years old in good health.

The chain recombines TRBV5-1 with TRBJ2-2; D remains ambiguous. The CDR3 runs 14 residues. The ends were cut back, 4 bases at V and 0 bases at J, with 7 bases in the middle. Germline V gene lookup returns CDR1 SGHRS and CDR2 YFSETQ. Here the CDR3 DNA reads TGCGCCAGCAGCGGTGACGCGAACACCGGGGAGCTGTTTTTT. Amino acid sequence: CASSGDANTGELFF.

This clone was picked up a small number of times. This chain links TRBV2 with TRBJ1-2; D might be TRBD1 (6 bases). The CDR3 is made up of 15 amino acids. V was cut by 0 bases and J by 9 bases, with 17 bases left in between. From germline, CDR1 is SNHLY and CDR2 FYNNEI. CDR3 in DNA: TGTGCCAGCAGTGAAGCGCTTGCGGGGGCTATCAGCTACACCTTC. It translates to CASSEALAGAISYTF.

This clone has more than one count but fewer than ten. This sequence joins TRBV4-2 and TRBJ2-6; D tentatively fits TRBD1 or TRBD2 (5 bases each). V was cut by 3 bases and J by 4 bases, with 19 bases left in between. The germline CDR1 and CDR2 sequences are LGHNA and YNFKEQ. This CDR3 spans 18 amino acids. The CDR3 is CASSQAGTQKAGANVLTF. The CDR3 coding sequence is TGTGCCAGCAGCCAGGCAGGGACCCAAAAGGCCGGGGCCAACGTCCTGACTTTC.

This clone was seen more than once but under ten times. The junction does not match germline at one end; this may be a read error. The chain recombines TRBV7-7 with TRBJ2-1, with TRBD2 matching over 8 bases. The CDR3 is 15 amino acids. Germline assignment: CDR1 SSHAT and CDR2 FNYEAQ (reference sequence). The CDR3 here is CASSLDPGGADEQFF. Written as DNA, the CDR3 is TGTGCTAGCAGCTTAGACCCGGGAGGGGCCGATGAGCAGTTCTTC.

The J gene is TRBJ2-1, the V gene TRBV28, with TRBD1 identical over 7 bases. The CDR3 has 15 residues. Trimming at V came to 6 bases and at J to 0 bases, leaving 5 bases not matched to a gene. CDR1 is MDHEN and CDR2 is SYDVKM in the germline V gene. CDR3 DNA sequence: TGTGCCAGCAGAACCGGGACAGTCTCCTACAATGAGCAGTTCTTC. Translation: CASRTGTVSYNEQFF.

This clone was picked up a small number of times. The chain carries TRBV19 and TRBJ2-1; unclear D gene. V lost 5 bases and J lost 3, with 5 bases in between. The CDR3 extends over 12 amino acids. From germline, CDR1 is LNHDA and CDR2 SQIVND (reference sequence). The CDR3 sequence: CASSSYYNEQFF. DNA of the CDR3: TGTGCCAGTAGTTCCTACTACAATGAGCAGTTCTTC.

This rearrangement joins TRBV29-1 to TRBJ1-2; 8 bases are a match to TRBD1. Germline values: CDR1 SQVTM, CDR2 ANQGSEA. Trimming at V came to 8 bases and at J to 3 bases, leaving 11 bases not matched to a gene. This CDR3 is built from 14 residues. CDR3 sequence: CSILGTGGDYGYTF. The CDR3 DNA follows: TGCAGCATCTTAGGGACAGGTGGGGACTATGGCTACACCTTC.

This clone was detected a few times. The chain links TRBV30 to TRBJ2-7, with TRBD2 identical over 13 bases. Germline V gene data show CDR1 as GTSNPN and CDR2 as SVGIG (reference sequence). V was pared by 8 bases and J by 4 bases, with 5 bases of the junction left unmatched. This CDR3 has 13 amino acids. CDR3 nucleotide sequence: TGTGCCGCCGGACTAGCGGGAGAGTACGAGCAGTACTTC. Protein sequence: CAAGLAGEYEQYF.

This clone came up a few times. Other DNA sequences in this sample translate to the same CDR3. The chain is built from TRBV5-1 and TRBJ1-5, with TRBD1 as a possible D gene (6 bases). The CDR3 has 14 residues. With 0 bases removed from V and 2 bases from J, the gap between germline ends came to 6 bases. Germline CDR1 SGHRS, CDR2 YFSETQ. The CDR3 reads CASSLEGGNQPQHF. The CDR3 DNA reads as TGCGCCAGCAGCTTGGAGGGGGGCAATCAGCCCCAGCATTTT.

V and J are TRBV28 and TRBJ1-4; D remains ambiguous. Per the germline V gene, CDR1 is MDHEN and CDR2 is SYDVKM. V shed 4 bases and J shed 11 bases, with 14 bases lying between them. CDR3 length: 13 amino acids. The CDR3 is CASSWQADGKLFF. The CDR3 DNA is TGTGCCAGCAGTTGGCAGGCGGACGGGAAACTGTTTTTT.

This clone has only a few counts. The chain combines TRBV29-1 with TRBJ2-7; perhaps TRBD1 as D (6 bases). CDR3 length: 16 residues. V lost 1 base and J 3 bases, leaving 19 bases between the germline ends. The germline gives CDR1 SQVTM, CDR2 ANQGSEA. This CDR3 reads CSVEAGPGARGYEQYF. DNA of the CDR3: TGCAGCGTTGAAGCGGGGCCAGGGGCAAGGGGCTACGAGCAGTACTTC.

This clone was picked up a small number of times. This chain links TRBV7-3 with TRBJ2-7, with a weak D call TRBD1 (5 bases). The ends were cut back, 5 bases at V and 5 bases at J, with 19 bases in the middle. The CDR3 has 15 residues. Germline V gene data show CDR1 as SGHTA and CDR2 as FQGTGA. This CDR3 is CASSPGGRENHEQYF. The CDR3 DNA is TGTGCCAGCAGCCCAGGCGGCAGGGAAAATCACGAGCAGTACTTC.

The CDR3 loop is CAWREVGEAFF. The CDR3 DNA follows: TGTGCCTGGAGGGAAGTGGGTGAAGCTTTCTTT. J is TRBJ1-1 and V is TRBV30, with unresolved D. The V and J ends lost 3 bases and 7 bases respectively, with 9 bases between them. The germline CDR1 and CDR2 sequences are GTSNPN and SVGIG (reference sequence). The CDR3 contains 11 residues.

The chain is built from TRBV13 and TRBJ2-1, with 7 bases lining up with TRBD1. Germline V gives CDR1 PRHDT, CDR2 FYEKMQ (reference sequence). This CDR3 region has 18 residues. With V trimmed by 2 bases and J by 4 bases, 14 bases remained unmatched. The CDR3 reads CASSLPPRGRRNYNEQFF. DNA of the CDR3: TGTGCCAGCAGCTTACCCCCTAGGGGGCGAAGAAATTACAATGAGCAGTTCTTC.

V gene TRBV6-5 combines with J gene TRBJ2-5, with D tentatively TRBD2 (5 bases). Trimming cost V 2 bases and J 4 bases, with 14 bases left between them. The CDR3 is made up of 15 amino acids. From germline, CDR1 is MNHEY and CDR2 SVGAGI. CDR3 region: CASSYRTASLETQYF. CDR3 in DNA: TGTGCCAGCAGTTACCGGACTGCTAGCCTAGAGACCCAGTACTTC.

In this sample, this clone turned up a few times. This chain uses TRBV30 with TRBJ1-1, with a tentative D call TRBD1 (5 bases). Germline CDR1 GTSNPN, CDR2 SVGIG (reference sequence). Trimming left V 0 bases short and J 0 bases short, with 8 bases between. The CDR3 length is 14 residues. The CDR3 bases are TGTGCCTGGAGTGTATGGGGCGTGAACACTGAAGCTTTCTTT. It codes for CAWSVWGVNTEAFF.

As DNA, the CDR3 is TGTGCCAGCAGCCAATGGGGAGGCAGGGCGACCTTTGGAGCTTTCTTT. Translation: CASSQWGGRATFGAFF. This chain connects TRBV14 to TRBJ1-1; D might be TRBD1 (5 bases). Looked up from germline, CDR1 is SGHDN and CDR2 is FVKESK. Trimming stripped 2 bases from V and 10 bases from J, with 23 bases between. This CDR3 has 16 residues.

The genes are TRBV12-5 and TRBJ1-5; D is unresolved. This CDR3 spans 14 amino acids. Trimming took 5 bases from V and 0 from J, leaving 8 bases between them. Germline CDR1 is LGHNT and CDR2 is FRNRAP. CDR3 coding DNA: TGTGCTAGTGGTGAACAAATTAGCAATCAGCCCCAGCATTTT. It specifies CASGEQISNQPQHF.